This section outlines one T cell receptor beta chain sequence together with its context. The antigen it recognizes is unknown. No much larger clone exists at a distance of one base, and base qualities are not known. The germline V gene (reference sequence) supplies CDR1 MNHEY and CDR2 SMNVEV. From cysteine to phenylalanine, the CDR3 is 16 amino acids long. The kept DNA is CDR3 alone, 48 bases in frame from the first base. V is clipped by 4 bases and J by 4 bases, and the sequence between their germline boundaries is 19 bases long. Libraries were made using the immunoSEQ multiplex PCR assay. Here the immuneACCESS table is served through TCRdb, limited to in-frame sequences with V and J called. Missing clones are a known gap in these copies; in checked studies unresolved V genes cover under half, and the rest lacks a known reason. The sample table contains around 170,000 clones; only one count was recorded for approximately 90% of them. In total, the top ten clones hold about 1.4% of the sample.

The data belong to a study of control samples from healthy donors and cancer patients (dated by TCRdb to 2018 to 2021). The chain was built from TRBV27 and TRBJ1-1; the D segment cannot be called with confidence. This receptor was taken from a man aged 25 to 45 in good health. What was sequenced was blood. The DNA sequence reads TGTGCCAGCAGTTCTTTCTTTATGACTTGGGGCACTGAAGCTTTCTTT. This encodes CASSSFFMTWGTEAFF.